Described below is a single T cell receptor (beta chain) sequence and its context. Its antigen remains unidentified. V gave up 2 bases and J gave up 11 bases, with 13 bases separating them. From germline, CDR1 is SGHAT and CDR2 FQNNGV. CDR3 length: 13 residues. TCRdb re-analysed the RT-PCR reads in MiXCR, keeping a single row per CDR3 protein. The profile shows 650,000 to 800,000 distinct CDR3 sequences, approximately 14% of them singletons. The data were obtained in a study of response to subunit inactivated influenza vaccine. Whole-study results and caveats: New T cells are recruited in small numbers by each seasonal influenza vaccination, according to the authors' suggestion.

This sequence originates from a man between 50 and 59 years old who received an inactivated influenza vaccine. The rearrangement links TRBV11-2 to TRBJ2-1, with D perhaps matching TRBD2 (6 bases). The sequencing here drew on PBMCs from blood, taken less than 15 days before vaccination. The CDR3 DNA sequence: TGTGCCAGCAGCTTATTCCTGGACTATAAGCAGTTCTTC. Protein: CASSLFLDYKQFF.